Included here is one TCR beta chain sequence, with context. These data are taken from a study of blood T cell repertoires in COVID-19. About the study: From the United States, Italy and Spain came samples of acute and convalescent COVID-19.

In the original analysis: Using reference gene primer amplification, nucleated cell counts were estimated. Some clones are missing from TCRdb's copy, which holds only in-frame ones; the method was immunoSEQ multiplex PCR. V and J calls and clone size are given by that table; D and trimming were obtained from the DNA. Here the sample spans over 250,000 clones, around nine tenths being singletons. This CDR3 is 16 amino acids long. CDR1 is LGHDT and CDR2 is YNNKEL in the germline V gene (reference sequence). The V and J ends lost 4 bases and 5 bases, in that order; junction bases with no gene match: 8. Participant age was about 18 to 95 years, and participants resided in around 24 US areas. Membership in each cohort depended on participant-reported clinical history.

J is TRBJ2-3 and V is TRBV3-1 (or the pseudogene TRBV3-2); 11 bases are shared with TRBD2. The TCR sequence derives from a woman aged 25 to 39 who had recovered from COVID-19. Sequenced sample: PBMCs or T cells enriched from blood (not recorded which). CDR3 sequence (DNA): TGTGCCAGCAGCCGCGAGGGACTAGCGGAAGGAGATACGCAGTATTTT. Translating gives CASSREGLAEGDTQYF.